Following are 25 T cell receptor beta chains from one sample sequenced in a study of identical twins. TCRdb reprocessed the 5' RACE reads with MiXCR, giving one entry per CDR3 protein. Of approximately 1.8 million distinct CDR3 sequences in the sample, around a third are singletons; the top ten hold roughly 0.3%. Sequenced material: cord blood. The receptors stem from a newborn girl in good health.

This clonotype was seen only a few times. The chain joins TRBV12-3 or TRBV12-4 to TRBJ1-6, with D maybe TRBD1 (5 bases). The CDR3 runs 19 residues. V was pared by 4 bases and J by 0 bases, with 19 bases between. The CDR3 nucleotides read TGTGCCAGCAGTTCAGTGGTAGGGGCCGCAAGCTCCTATAATTCACCCCTCCACTTT. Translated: CASSSVVGAASSYNSPLHF.

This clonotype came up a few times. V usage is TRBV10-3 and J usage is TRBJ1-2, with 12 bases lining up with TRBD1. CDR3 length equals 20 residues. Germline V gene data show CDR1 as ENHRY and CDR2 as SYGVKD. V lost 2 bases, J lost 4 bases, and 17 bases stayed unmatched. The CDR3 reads CAISEPSGGQGATPFYGYTF. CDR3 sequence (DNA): TGTGCCATCAGTGAGCCGAGCGGGGGACAGGGGGCGACGCCTTTCTATGGCTACACCTTC.

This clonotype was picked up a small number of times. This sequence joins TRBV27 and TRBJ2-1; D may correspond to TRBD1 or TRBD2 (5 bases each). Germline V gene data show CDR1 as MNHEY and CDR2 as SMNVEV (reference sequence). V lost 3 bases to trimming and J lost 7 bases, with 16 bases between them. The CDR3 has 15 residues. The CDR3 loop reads CASSFSEGPTNEQFF. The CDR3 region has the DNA TGTGCCAGCAGTTTTTCCGAGGGACCCACGAATGAGCAGTTCTTC.

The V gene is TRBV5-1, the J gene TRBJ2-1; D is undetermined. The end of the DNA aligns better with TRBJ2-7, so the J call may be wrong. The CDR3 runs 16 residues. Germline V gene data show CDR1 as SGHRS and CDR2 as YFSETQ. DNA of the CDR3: TGCGCCAGCAGCCCCTATGACTTGTCCCAATACAATGAGCAGTACTTC. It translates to CASSPYDLSQYNEQYF.

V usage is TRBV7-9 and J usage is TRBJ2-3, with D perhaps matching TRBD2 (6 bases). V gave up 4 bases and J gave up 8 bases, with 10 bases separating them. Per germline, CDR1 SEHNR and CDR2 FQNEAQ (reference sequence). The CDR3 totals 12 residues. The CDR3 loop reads CASSSQEGTQYF. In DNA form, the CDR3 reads TGTGCCAGCAGCTCACAGGAGGGTACGCAGTATTTT.

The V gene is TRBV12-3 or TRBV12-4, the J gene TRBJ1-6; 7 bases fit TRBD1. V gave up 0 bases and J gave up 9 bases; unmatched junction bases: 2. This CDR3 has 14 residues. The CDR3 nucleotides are TGTGCCAGCAGTTTAGCCTACAGGGGTTCACCCCTCCACTTT. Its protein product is CASSLAYRGSPLHF.

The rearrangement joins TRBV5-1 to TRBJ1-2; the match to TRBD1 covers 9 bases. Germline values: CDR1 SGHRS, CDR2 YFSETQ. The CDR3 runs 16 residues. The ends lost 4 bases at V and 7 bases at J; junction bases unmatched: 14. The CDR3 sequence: CASSPTPGQGMSGYTF. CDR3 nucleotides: TGCGCCAGCAGCCCTACACCGGGACAGGGAATGAGTGGCTACACCTTC.

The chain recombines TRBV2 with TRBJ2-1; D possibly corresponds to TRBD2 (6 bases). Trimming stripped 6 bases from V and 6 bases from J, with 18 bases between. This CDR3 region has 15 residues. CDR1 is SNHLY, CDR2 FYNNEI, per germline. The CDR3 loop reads CASRETSDPFNEQFF. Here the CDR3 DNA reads TGTGCCAGCAGGGAGACTAGTGATCCCTTCAATGAGCAGTTCTTC.

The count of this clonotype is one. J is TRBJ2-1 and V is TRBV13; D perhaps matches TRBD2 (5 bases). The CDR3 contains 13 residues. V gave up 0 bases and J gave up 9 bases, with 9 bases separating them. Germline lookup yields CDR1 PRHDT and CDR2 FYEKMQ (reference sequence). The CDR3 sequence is CASSLGSVGEQFF. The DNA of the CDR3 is TGTGCCAGCAGCTTAGGTAGCGTGGGTGAGCAGTTCTTC.

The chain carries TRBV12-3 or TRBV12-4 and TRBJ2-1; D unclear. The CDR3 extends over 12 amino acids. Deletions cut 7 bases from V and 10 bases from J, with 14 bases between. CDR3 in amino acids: CASTTGPQEQFF. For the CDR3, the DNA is TGTGCCAGCACCACGGGTCCTCAGGAGCAGTTCTTC.

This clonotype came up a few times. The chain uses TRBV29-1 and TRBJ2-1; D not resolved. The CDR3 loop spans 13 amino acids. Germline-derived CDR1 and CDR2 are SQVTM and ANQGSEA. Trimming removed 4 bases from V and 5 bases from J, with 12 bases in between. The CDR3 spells CSVGAPVHNEQFF. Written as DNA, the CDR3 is TGCAGCGTTGGGGCTCCCGTCCACAATGAGCAGTTCTTC.

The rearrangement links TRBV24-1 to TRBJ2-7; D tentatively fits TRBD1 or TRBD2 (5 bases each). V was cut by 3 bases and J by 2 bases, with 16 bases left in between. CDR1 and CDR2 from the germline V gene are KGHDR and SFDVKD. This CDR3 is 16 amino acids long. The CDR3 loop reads CATSDRQIEGPYEQYF. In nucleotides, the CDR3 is TGTGCCACCAGTGATCGACAGATTGAGGGGCCCTACGAGCAGTACTTC.

Written as DNA, the CDR3 is TGTGCCAGCAGTGAGTTTCAGATACTACTCCATGAGCAGTTCTTC. Translated, it gives CASSEFQILLHEQFF. The V gene is TRBV2, the J gene TRBJ2-1; D unclear. Germline V CDR1 and CDR2: SNHLY, FYNNEI. The CDR3 covers 15 residues. The V gene lost 3 bases and the J gene lost 8 bases, with 17 bases spanning the gap.

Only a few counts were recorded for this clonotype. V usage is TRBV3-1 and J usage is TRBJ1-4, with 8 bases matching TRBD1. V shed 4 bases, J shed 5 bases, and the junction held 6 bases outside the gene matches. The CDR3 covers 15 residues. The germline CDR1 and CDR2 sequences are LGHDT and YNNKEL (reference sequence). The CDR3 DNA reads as TGTGCCAGCAGCCCCACGGACAGGGTCAATGAAAAACTGTTTTTT. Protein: CASSPTDRVNEKLFF.

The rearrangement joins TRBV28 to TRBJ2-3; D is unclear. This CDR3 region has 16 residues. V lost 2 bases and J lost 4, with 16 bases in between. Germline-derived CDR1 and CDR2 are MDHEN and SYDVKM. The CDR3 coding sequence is TGTGCCAGCAGTTTAATCAGCAGGAGATGGTCAGATACGCAGTATTTT. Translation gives CASSLISRRWSDTQYF.

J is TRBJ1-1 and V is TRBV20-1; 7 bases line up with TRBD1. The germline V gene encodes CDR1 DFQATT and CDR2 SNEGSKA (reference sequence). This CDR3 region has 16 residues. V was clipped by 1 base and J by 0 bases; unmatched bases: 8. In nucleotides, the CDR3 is TGCAGTGCTAGAGTTGCAGGGGGAATGGTGAACACTGAAGCTTTCTTT. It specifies CSARVAGGMVNTEAFF.

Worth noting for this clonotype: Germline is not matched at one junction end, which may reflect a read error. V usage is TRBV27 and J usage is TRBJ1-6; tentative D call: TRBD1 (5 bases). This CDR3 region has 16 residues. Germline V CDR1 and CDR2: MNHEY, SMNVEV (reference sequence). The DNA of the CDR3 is TGTGCCAGCAGCAATTCAGGGAGCTCCTATAGTTCACCCCTCCACTTT. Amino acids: CASSNSGSSYSSPLHF.

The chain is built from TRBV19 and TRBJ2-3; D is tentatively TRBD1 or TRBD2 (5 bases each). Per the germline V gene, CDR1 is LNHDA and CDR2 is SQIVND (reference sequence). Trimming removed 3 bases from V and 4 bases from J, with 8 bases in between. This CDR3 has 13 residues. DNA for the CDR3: TGTGCCAGTAGTATCCGGGGCGCAGATACGCAGTATTTT. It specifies CASSIRGADTQYF.

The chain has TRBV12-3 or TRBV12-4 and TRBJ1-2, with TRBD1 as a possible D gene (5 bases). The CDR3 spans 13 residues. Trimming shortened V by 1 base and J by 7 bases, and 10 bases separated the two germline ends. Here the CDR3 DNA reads TGTGCCAGCAGTTTAGAGGCAGGGCTTGGCTACACCTTC. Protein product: CASSLEAGLGYTF.

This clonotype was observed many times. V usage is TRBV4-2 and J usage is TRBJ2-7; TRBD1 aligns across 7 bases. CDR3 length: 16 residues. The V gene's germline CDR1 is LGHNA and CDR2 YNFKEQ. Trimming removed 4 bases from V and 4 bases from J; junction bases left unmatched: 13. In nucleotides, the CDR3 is TGTGCCAGCAGCCGATACCCGGGACAGCTTAGTTACGAGCAGTACTTC. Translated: CASSRYPGQLSYEQYF.

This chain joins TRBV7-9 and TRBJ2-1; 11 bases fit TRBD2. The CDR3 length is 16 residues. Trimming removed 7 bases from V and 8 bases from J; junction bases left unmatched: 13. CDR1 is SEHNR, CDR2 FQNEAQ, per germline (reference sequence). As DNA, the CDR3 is TGTGCCAGCACCCCTAGCGGGAGGATTAGCTTCCATGAGCAGTTCTTC. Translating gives CASTPSGRISFHEQFF.

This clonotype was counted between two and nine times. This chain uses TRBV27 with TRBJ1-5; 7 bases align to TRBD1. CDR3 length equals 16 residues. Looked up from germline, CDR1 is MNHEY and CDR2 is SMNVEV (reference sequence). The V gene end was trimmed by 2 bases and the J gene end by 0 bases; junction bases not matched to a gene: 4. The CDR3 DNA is TGTGCCAGCAGTTTAAGGGGGCTGAGTAGCAATCAGCCCCAGCATTTT. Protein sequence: CASSLRGLSSNQPQHF.

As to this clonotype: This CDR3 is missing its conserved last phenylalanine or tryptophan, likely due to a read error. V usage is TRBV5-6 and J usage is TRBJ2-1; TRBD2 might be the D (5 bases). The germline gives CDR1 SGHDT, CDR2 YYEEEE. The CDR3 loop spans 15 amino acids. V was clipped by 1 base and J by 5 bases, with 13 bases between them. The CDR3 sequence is CASSLLRLGDNEQFV. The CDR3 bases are TGTGCCAGCAGCTTGCTCCGTCTGGGAGACAATGAGCAGTTCGTC.

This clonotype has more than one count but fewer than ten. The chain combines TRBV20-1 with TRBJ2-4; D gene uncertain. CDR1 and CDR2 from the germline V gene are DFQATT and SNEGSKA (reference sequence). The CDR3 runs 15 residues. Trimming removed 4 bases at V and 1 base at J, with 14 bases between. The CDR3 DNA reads TGCAGTGCTACCGCGGACGGCGCGGCCAAAAACATTCAGTACTTC. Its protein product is CSATADGAAKNIQYF.

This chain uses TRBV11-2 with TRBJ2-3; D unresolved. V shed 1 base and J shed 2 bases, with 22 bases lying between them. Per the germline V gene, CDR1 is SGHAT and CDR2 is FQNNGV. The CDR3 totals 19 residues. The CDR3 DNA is TGTGCCAGCAGCTTAGCCTCGAGACGGCTGGCCTCCTTCACAGATACGCAGTATTTT. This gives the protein CASSLASRRLASFTDTQYF.